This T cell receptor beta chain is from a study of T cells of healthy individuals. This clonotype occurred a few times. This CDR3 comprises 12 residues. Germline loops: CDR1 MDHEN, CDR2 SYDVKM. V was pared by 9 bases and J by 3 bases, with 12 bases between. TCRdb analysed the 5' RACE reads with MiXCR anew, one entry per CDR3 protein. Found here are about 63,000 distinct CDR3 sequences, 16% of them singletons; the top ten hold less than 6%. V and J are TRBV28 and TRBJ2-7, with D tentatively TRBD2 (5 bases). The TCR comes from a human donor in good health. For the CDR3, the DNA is TGTGCCAGTTGGGGAGCGGACTACGAGCAGTACTTC. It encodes CASWGADYEQYF.